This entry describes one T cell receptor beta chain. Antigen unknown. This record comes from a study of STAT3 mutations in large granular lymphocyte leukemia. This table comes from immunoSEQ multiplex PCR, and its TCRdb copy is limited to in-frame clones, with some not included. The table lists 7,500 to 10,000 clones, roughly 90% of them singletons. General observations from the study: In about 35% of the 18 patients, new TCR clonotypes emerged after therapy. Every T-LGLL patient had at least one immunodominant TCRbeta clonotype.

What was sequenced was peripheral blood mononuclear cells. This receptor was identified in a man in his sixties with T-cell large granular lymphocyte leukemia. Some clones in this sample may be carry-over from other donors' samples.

The CDR3 DNA sequence: TGTGCCAGCAGCCAAGATCTCGGTGGCACAGGCTACGAGCAGTACTTC. This codes for CASSQDLGGTGYEQYF. The chain couples TRBV4-2 to TRBJ2-7; D possibly corresponds to TRBD1 (5 bases). Germline-derived CDR1 and CDR2 are LGHNA and YNFKEQ. The CDR3 contains 16 residues. Trimming took off 0 bases at V and 3 bases at J, with 15 bases between the two ends.